The 24 T cell receptor beta chains given below trace back to one sample, sequenced in a study of blood T cell repertoires in COVID-19. Profiled with immunoSEQ multiplex PCR; TCRdb holds only in-frame clones, not every one. The table includes some 90,000 clones, 80% to 90% detected once. Material: peripheral blood. The receptors shown here come from a man aged 50 to 59 with acute or convalescent COVID-19.

In this sample, this clone turned up once. The chain joins TRBV4-1 to TRBJ1-5; possibly TRBD1 for D (5 bases). The germline gives CDR1 MGHRA, CDR2 YSYEKL. The CDR3 spans 13 residues. Trimming removed 2 bases from V and 12 bases from J, with 14 bases in between. The DNA of the CDR3 is TGCGCCAGCAGCCAAACAGAGACCGGACACCAGCATTTT. It encodes CASSQTETGHQHF.

The rearrangement joins TRBV21-1 to TRBJ1-5; the table's D call, TRBD1, was not checked against the DNA. TRBV21-1 is shown as a pseudogene. The CDR3 spans 16 residues. The CDR3 reads CASSNRRVTGNQPQHF. CDR3 coding DNA: TGTGCCAGCAGCAATAGACGTGTGACAGGAAATCAGCCCCAGCATTTT.

This clone occurred a few times. This chain links TRBV5-1 with TRBJ1-1; 7 bases align to TRBD1. Trimming at V came to 4 bases and at J to 0 bases, leaving 3 bases not matched to a gene. From germline, CDR1 is SGHRS and CDR2 YFSETQ. This CDR3 contains 14 residues. The CDR3 sequence is CASSPGQVNTEAFF. The CDR3 DNA sequence: TGCGCCAGCAGCCCCGGACAGGTGAACACTGAAGCTTTCTTT.

The chain links TRBV6-5 to TRBJ2-2; 7 nucleotides align to TRBD1. V was pared by 2 bases and J by 6 bases, with 3 bases of the junction left unmatched. From germline, CDR1 is MNHEY and CDR2 SVGAGI. The CDR3 has 14 amino acids. Written as DNA, the CDR3 is TGTGCCAGCAGTTACCGCAGGGGGTCCGGGGAGCTGTTTTTT. Amino acid sequence: CASSYRRGSGELFF.

This chain joins TRBV27 and TRBJ1-4, with D unresolved. The CDR3 runs 15 residues. Trimming removed 6 bases at V and 4 bases at J, with 15 bases between. Germline CDR1 is MNHEY and CDR2 is SMNVEV (reference sequence). The CDR3 here is CASSPVEAGNEKLFF. Here the CDR3 DNA reads TGTGCCAGCAGCCCCGTTGAGGCCGGTAATGAAAAACTGTTTTTT.

The CDR3: CAWSVSRLNQPQHF. The CDR3 coding sequence is TGTGCCTGGAGTGTATCCCGTCTCAATCAGCCCCAGCATTTT. The J gene is TRBJ1-5, the V gene TRBV30; no reliable D call. Germline V lookup: CDR1 GTSNPN, CDR2 SVGIG (reference sequence). This CDR3 is built from 14 residues. Trimming left V 0 bases short and J 3 bases short, with 9 bases between. Based on the CDR3 plus reference TRBV30 and TRBJ1-5, the full variable domain is SQTIHQWPATLVQPVGSPLSLECTVEGTSNPNLYWYRQAAGRGLQLLFYSVGIGQISSEVPQNLSASRPQDRQFILSSKKLLLSDSGFYLCAWSVSRLNQPQHFGDGTRLSIL.

The rearrangement uses TRBV5-5 and TRBJ2-3, with 10 nucleotides matching TRBD1. The CDR3 spans 14 residues. Germline V lookup: CDR1 SGHKS, CDR2 YYEKEE (reference sequence). The V and J ends lost 4 bases and 6 bases, in that order; junction bases with no gene match: 5. This CDR3 is CASSQDRGRDTQYF. CDR3 DNA sequence: TGTGCCAGCAGCCAAGACAGGGGGCGGGATACGCAGTATTTT.

This chain uses TRBV28 with TRBJ2-1, with 10 bases matching TRBD2. This CDR3 is 14 amino acids long. Trimming cost V 6 bases and J 9 bases; bases outside gene matches: 8. Germline assignment: CDR1 MDHEN and CDR2 SYDVKM. CDR3 DNA: TGTGCCAGCAGCCGTAGCGGGGGGATCCGTGAGCAGTTCTTC. Translating it yields CASSRSGGIREQFF.

The chain joins TRBV3-1 (or the pseudogene TRBV3-2) to TRBJ2-7; tentative D call: TRBD1 (5 bases). Germline V gives CDR1 LGHDT, CDR2 YNNKEL (reference sequence). The CDR3 contains 14 residues. V was shortened by 6 bases and J by 6 bases, with 18 bases between the two germline ends. CDR3 DNA sequence: TGTGCCAGCAGTCGAACAGGCAAGGTGTTCGAGCAGTACTTC. It encodes CASSRTGKVFEQYF.

The V and J genes are TRBV30 and TRBJ2-3; 11 bases fit TRBD2. This CDR3 region has 15 residues. Germline values: CDR1 GTSNPN, CDR2 SVGIG (reference sequence). The CDR3 is CVRGDSGGASDTQYF. CDR3 bases: TGTGTCAGAGGGGATAGCGGGGGGGCCTCAGATACGCAGTATTTT. The whole variable domain, remainder taken from reference TRBV30 and TRBJ2-3, is SQTIHQWPATLVQPVGSPLSLECTVEGTSNPNLYWYRQAAGRGLQLLFYSVGIGQISSEVPQNLSASRPQDRQFILSSKKLLLSDSGFYLCVRGDSGGASDTQYFGPGTRLTVL.

The chain uses TRBV9 and TRBJ1-2, with 8 bases that match TRBD1. CDR1 SGDLS and CDR2 YYNGEE come from the germline V gene. V shed 3 bases and J 6 bases; nucleotides not matched to a gene: 4. The CDR3 extends over 13 amino acids. The CDR3 DNA follows: TGTGCCAGCAGCGGACAGGGGTGGCATGGCTACACCTTC. The encoded protein is CASSGQGWHGYTF.

This clone has more than one count but fewer than ten. The chain joins TRBV5-1 to TRBJ2-1; D is ambiguous. The germline V gene encodes CDR1 SGHRS and CDR2 YFSETQ. V lost 7 bases and J lost 5, with 13 bases in between. The CDR3 sequence is 13 residues long. CDR3 bases: TGCGCCAGCTCCAACCCCCAGAACAATGAGCAGTTCTTC. This gives the protein CASSNPQNNEQFF.

This sequence joins TRBV9 and TRBJ2-1; 8 bases align to TRBD2. The V segment lost 0 bases and the J segment 1 base; nucleotides outside the gene matches: 6. This CDR3 contains 17 residues. Germline CDR1 is SGDLS and CDR2 is YYNGEE. The CDR3 DNA follows: TGTGCCAGCAGCGTAGGAGCCGGGGGGGCTTCCTACAATGAGCAGTTCTTC. Protein: CASSVGAGGASYNEQFF.

The J gene is TRBJ1-5, the V gene TRBV27, with D unresolved. Germline assignment: CDR1 MNHEY and CDR2 SMNVEV (reference sequence). V lost 0 bases, J lost 8 bases, and 11 bases lay in between. CDR3 length: 14 amino acids. The chain's CDR3 is CASSLSEDAEPQHF. The CDR3 region has the DNA TGTGCCAGCAGTTTATCTGAGGATGCGGAGCCCCAGCATTTT.

The V and J genes are TRBV3-1 (or the pseudogene TRBV3-2) and TRBJ2-1; D gene ambiguous. Germline CDR1 LGHDT, CDR2 YNNKEL (reference sequence). CDR3 length: 12 residues. The V end lost 4 bases, the J end lost 9 bases, and 10 bases lay between the germline ends. The CDR3 nucleotides are TGTGCCAGCAGCCGAGGAAGCAGTGAGCAGTTCTTC. Amino acid sequence: CASSRGSSEQFF.

This rearrangement joins TRBV7-9 to TRBJ2-1; possible D gene TRBD1, 6 bases. CDR1 SEHNR and CDR2 FQNEAQ come from the germline V gene (reference sequence). The CDR3 extends over 17 amino acids. V lost 6 bases to trimming and J lost 7 bases, with 25 bases between them. CDR3 protein: CASRERPGTSTENEQFF. The DNA for the CDR3 is TGTGCCAGCAGGGAGAGACCCGGGACATCCACCGAGAATGAGCAGTTCTTC. The full variable domain, its missing parts supplied by reference TRBV7-9 and TRBJ2-1, is DTGVSQNPRHKITKRGQNVTFRCDPISEHNRLYWYRQTLGQGPEFLTYFQNEAQLEKSRLLSDRFSAERPKGSFSTLEIQRTEQGDSAMYLCASRERPGTSTENEQFFGPGTRLTVL.

The rearrangement uses TRBV30 and TRBJ1-4; D is possibly TRBD1 (5 bases). This CDR3 spans 13 amino acids. V was shortened by 0 bases and J by 10 bases, with 12 bases between the two germline ends. Germline V gene lookup returns CDR1 GTSNPN and CDR2 SVGIG (reference sequence). The CDR3 loop reads CAWSVQVWGKLFF. The CDR3 bases are TGTGCCTGGAGTGTACAGGTATGGGGAAAACTGTTTTTT.

The genes are TRBV23-1 and TRBJ1-1; a weak D match, TRBD1 (5 bases). TRBV23-1 is assigned to the ORF class and has an uncertain function. The CDR3 is 15 amino acids. V was trimmed by 4 bases and J by 5 bases, leaving 17 bases between them. The CDR3 loop reads CASSRPLGLRTEAFF. CDR3 sequence (DNA): TGCGCCAGCAGTCGACCATTGGGGCTGAGGACTGAAGCTTTCTTT.

This clone was picked up a small number of times. J is TRBJ2-7 and V is TRBV7-9, with D perhaps matching TRBD1 (7 bases). Per germline, CDR1 SEHNR and CDR2 FQNEAQ (reference sequence). This CDR3 is built from 15 residues. The ends were cut back, 1 base at V and 6 bases at J, with 16 bases in the middle. CDR3: CASSLGGAGGSEQYV. CDR3 nucleotides: TGTGCCAGCAGCTTAGGCGGGGCAGGGGGTAGCGAGCAGTACGTC.

The rearrangement joins TRBV19 to TRBJ2-2; a weak D match, TRBD2 (6 bases). The CDR3 consists of 15 residues. The V end lost 7 bases, the J end lost 1 base, and 13 bases lay between the germline ends. CDR1 is LNHDA and CDR2 is SQIVND in the germline V gene (reference sequence). CDR3: CASTEGWMNTGELFF. DNA for the CDR3: TGTGCCAGTACGGAGGGGTGGATGAACACCGGGGAGCTGTTTTTT.

The CDR3 nucleotides are TGTGCCAGCTCTATAGCGGGGAGCTCCTACAATGAGCAGTTCTTC. Amino acid sequence: CASSIAGSSYNEQFF. The chain joins TRBV2 to TRBJ2-1, with 8 positions matching TRBD2. CDR3 length: 15 residues. Germline V gives CDR1 SNHLY, CDR2 FYNNEI. Trimming removed 8 bases from V and 0 bases from J; junction bases left unmatched: 6.

V and J are TRBV3-1 (or the pseudogene TRBV3-2) and TRBJ2-5; 9 nucleotides agree with TRBD2. The CDR3 consists of 18 residues. Germline V lookup: CDR1 LGHDT, CDR2 YNNKEL (reference sequence). Losses at the gene ends were 0 bases for V and 2 bases for J; bases not matched to a gene: 10. CDR3 region: CASSQERRAGGLQETQYF. Here the CDR3 DNA reads TGTGCCAGCAGCCAAGAGAGGCGAGCGGGGGGCCTACAAGAGACCCAGTACTTC.

CDR3 DNA: TGTGCCAGCAGTTACGGGGGGAGCGAAAACACCATATATTTT. Its translation is CASSYGGSENTIYF. This chain links TRBV6-5 with TRBJ1-3; perhaps TRBD1 as D (5 bases). This CDR3 has 14 amino acids. Trimming shortened V by 2 bases and J by 6 bases, and 11 bases separated the two germline ends. The germline V gene has CDR1 MNHEY and CDR2 SVGAGI.

The genes are TRBV19 and TRBJ2-7, with D perhaps TRBD1 (6 bases). CDR3 length: 13 residues. The germline CDR1 and CDR2 sequences are LNHDA and SQIVND (reference sequence). Trimming left V 9 bases short and J 2 bases short, with 14 bases between. The CDR3 region has the DNA TGTGCCAGCTCCCCGGGACACCCCTACGAGCAGTACTTC. Its translation is CASSPGHPYEQYF.